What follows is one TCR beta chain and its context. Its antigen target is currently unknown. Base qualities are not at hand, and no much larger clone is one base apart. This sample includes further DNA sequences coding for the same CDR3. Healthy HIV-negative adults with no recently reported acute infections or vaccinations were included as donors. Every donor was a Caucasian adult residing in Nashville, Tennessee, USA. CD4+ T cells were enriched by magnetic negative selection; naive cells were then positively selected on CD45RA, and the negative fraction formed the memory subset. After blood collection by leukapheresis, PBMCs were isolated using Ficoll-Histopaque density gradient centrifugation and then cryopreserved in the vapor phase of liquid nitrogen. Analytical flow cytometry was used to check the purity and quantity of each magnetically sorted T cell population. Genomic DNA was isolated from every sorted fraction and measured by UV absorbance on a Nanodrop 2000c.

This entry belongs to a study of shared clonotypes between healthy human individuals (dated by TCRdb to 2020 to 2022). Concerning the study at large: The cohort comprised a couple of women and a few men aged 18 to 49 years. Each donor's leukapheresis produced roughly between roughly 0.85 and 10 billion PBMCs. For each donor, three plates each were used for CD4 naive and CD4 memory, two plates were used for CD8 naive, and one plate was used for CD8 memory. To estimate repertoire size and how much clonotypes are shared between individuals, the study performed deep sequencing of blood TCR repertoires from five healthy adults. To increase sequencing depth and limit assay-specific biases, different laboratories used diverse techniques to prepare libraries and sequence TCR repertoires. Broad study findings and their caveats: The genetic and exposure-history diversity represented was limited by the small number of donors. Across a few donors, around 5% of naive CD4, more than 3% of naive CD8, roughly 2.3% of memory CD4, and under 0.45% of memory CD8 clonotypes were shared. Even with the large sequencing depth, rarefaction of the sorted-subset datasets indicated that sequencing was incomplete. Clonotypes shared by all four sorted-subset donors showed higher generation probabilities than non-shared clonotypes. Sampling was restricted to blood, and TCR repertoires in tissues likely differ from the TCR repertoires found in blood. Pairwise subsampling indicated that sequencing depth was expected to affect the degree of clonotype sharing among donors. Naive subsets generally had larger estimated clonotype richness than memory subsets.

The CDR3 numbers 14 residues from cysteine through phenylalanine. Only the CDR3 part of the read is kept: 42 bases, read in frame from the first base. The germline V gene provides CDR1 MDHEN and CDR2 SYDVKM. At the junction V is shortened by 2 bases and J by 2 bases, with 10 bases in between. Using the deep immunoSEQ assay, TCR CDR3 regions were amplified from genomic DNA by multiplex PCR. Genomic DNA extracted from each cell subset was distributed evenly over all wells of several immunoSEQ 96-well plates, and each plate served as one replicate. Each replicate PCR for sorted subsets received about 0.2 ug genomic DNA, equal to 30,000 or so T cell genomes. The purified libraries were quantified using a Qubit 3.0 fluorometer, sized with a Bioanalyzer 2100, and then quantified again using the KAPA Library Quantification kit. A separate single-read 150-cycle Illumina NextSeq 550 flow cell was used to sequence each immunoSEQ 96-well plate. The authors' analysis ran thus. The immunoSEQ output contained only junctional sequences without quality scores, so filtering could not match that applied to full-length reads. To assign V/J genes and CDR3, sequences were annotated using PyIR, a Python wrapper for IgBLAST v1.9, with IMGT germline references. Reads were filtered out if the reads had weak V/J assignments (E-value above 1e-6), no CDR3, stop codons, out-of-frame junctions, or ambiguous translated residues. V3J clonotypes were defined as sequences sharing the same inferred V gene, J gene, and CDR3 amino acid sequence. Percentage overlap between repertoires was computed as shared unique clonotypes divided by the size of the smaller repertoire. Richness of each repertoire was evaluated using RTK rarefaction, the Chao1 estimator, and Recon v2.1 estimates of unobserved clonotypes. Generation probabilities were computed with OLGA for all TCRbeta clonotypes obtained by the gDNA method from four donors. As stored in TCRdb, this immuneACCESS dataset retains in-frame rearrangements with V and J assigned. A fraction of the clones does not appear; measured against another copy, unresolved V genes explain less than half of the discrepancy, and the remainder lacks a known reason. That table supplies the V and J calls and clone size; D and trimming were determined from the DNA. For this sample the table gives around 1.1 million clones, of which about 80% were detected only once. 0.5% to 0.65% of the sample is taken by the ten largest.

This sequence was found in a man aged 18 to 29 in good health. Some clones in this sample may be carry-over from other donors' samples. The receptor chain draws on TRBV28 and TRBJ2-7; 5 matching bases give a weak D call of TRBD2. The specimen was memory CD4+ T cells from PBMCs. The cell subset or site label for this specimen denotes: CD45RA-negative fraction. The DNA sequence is TGTGCCAGCAGTTTAGCGGGTCTAACCTACGAGCAGTACTTC. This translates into CASSLAGLTYEQYF.